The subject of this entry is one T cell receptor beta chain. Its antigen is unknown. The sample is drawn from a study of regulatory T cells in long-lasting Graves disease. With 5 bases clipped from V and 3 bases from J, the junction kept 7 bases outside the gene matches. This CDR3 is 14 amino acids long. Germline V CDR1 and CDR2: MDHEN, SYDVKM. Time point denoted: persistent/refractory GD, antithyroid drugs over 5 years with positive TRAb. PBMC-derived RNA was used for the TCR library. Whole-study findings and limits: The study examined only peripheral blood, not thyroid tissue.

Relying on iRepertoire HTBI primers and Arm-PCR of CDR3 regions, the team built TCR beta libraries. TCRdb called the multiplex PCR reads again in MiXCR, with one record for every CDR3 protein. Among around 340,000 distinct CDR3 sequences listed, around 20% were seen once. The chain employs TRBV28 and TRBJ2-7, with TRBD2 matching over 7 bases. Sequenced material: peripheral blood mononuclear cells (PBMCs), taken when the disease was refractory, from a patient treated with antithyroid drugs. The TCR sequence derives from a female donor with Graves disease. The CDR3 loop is CASSIGTNGYEQYF. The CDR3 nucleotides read TGTGCCAGCAGTATCGGGACTAACGGCTACGAGCAGTACTTC.